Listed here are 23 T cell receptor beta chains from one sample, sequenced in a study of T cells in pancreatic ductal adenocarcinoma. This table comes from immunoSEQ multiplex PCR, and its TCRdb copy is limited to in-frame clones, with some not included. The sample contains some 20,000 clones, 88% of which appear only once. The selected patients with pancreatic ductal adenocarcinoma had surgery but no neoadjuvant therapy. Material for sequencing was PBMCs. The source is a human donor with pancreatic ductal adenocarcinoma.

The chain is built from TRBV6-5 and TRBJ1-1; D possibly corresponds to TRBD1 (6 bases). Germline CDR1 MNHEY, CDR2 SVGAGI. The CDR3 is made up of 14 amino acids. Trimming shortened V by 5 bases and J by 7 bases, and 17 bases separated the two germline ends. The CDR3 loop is CASSERGAHHEAFF. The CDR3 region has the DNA TGTGCCAGCAGTGAACGGGGGGCGCACCATGAAGCTTTCTTT.

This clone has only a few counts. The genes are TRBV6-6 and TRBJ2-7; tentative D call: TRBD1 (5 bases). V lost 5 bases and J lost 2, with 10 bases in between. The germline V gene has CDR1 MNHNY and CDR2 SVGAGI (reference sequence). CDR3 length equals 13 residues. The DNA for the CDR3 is TGTGCCAGCAGTAGACAGACAACCTACGAGCAGTACTTC. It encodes CASSRQTTYEQYF.

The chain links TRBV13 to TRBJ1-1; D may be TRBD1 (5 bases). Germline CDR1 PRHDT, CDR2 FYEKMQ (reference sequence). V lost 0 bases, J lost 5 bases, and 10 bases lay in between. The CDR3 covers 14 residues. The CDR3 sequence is CASSLGLRGTEAFF. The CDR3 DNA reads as TGTGCCAGCAGCTTAGGCCTAAGGGGTACTGAAGCTTTCTTT.

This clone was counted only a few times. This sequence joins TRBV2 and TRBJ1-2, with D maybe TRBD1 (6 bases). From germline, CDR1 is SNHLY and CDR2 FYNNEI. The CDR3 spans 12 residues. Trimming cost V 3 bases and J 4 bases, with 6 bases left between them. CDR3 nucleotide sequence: TGTGCCAGCAGTGAGGACAGCTATGGCTACACCTTC. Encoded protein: CASSEDSYGYTF.

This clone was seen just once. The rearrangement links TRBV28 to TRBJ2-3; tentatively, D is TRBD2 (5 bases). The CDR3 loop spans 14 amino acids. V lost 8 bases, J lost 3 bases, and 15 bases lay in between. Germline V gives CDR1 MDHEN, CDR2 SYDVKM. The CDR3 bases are TGTGCCAGCTGCGGGTGGAGCGTTACAGATACGCAGTATTTT. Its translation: CASCGWSVTDTQYF. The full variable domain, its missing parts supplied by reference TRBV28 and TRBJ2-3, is DVKVTQSSRYLVKRTGEKVFLECVQDMDHENMFWYRQDPGLGLRLIYFSYDVKMKEKGDIPEGYSVSREKKERFSLILESASTNQTSMYLCASCGWSVTDTQYFGPGTRLTVL.

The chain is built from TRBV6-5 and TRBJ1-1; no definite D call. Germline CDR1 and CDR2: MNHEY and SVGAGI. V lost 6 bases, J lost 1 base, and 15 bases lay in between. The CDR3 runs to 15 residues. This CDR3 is CASSPGRRQNTEAFF. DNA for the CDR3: TGTGCCAGCAGCCCTGGGAGAAGGCAGAACACTGAAGCTTTCTTT.

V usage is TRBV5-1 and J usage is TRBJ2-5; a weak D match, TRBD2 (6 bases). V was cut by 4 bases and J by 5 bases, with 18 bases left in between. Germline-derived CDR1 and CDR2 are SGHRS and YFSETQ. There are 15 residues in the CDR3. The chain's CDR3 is CASSPGLRKEETQYF. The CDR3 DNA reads TGCGCCAGCAGCCCGGGACTGAGGAAGGAGGAGACCCAGTACTTC. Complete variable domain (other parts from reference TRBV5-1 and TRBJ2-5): KAGVTQTPRYLIKTRGQQVTLSCSPISGHRSVSWYQQTPGQGLQFLFEYFSETQRNKGNFPGRFSGRQFSNSRSEMNVSTLELGDSALYLCASSPGLRKEETQYFGPGTRLLVL.

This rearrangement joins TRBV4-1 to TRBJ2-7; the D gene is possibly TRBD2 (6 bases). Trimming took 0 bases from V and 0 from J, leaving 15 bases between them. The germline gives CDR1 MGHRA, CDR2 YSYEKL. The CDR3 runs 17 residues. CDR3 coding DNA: TGCGCCAGCAGCCAAGAGAAGCCGGGAGTTAGCTCCTACGAGCAGTACTTC. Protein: CASSQEKPGVSSYEQYF.

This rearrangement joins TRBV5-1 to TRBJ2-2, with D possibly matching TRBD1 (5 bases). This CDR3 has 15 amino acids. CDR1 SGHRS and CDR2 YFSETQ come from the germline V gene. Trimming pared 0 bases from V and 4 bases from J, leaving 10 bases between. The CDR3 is CASSLVLTATGELFF. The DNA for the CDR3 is TGCGCCAGCAGCTTGGTCCTGACAGCCACCGGGGAGCTGTTTTTT.

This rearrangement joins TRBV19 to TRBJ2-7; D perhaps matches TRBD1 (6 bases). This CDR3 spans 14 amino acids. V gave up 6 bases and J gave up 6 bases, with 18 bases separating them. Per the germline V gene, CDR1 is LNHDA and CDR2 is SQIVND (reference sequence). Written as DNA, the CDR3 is TGTGCCAGTAGCAGCGGCAGGGGATATTCCGAGCAGTACTTC. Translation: CASSSGRGYSEQYF.

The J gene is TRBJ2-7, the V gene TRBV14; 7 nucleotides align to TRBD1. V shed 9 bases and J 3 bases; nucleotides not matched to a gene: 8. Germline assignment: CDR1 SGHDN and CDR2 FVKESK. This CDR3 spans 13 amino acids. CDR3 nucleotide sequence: TGTGCCAGTTCGGTACAGGGGAACTACGAGCAGTACTTC. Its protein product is CASSVQGNYEQYF.

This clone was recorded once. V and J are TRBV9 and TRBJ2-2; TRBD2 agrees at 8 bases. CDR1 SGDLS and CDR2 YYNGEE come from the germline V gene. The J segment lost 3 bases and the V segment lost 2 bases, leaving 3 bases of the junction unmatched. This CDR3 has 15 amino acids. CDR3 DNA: TGTGCCAGCAGCGTCGGGGGGGCGCACACCGGGGAGCTGTTTTTT. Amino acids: CASSVGGAHTGELFF.

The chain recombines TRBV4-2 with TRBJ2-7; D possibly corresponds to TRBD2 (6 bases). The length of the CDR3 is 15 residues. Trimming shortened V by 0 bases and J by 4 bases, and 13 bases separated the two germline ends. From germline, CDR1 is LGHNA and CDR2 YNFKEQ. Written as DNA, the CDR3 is TGTGCCAGCAGCCAAGACGGCGGGGCGCGGTACGAGCAGTACTTC. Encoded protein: CASSQDGGARYEQYF.

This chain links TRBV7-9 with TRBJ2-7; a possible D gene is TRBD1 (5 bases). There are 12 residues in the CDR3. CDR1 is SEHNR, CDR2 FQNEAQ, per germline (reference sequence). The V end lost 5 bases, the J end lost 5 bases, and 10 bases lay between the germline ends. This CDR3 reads CASSQKGNEQYF. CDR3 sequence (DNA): TGTGCCAGCAGCCAGAAGGGGAACGAGCAGTACTTC.

As DNA, the CDR3 is TGTGCCAGTACCTCAGGGTTACAGGGGTACCCTAGTTCACCCCTCCACTTT. This sequence encodes CASTSGLQGYPSSPLHF. The gene calls are TRBV19 and TRBJ1-6; 7 nucleotides match TRBD1. The CDR3 spans 17 residues. Germline loops: CDR1 LNHDA, CDR2 SQIVND (reference sequence). The V and J ends lost 7 bases and 9 bases, in that order; junction bases with no gene match: 18.

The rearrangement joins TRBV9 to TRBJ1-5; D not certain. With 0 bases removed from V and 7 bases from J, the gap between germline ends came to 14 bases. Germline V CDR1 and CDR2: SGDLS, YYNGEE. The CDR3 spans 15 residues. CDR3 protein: CASSVGEGIGQPQHF. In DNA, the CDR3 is TGTGCCAGCAGCGTAGGAGAGGGAATCGGGCAGCCCCAGCATTTT. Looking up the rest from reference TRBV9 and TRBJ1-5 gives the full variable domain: DSGVTQTPKHLITATGQRVTLRCSPRSGDLSVYWYQQSLDQGLQFLIQYYNGEERAKGNILERFSAQQFPDLHSELNLSSLELGDSALYFCASSVGEGIGQPQHFGDGTRLSIL.

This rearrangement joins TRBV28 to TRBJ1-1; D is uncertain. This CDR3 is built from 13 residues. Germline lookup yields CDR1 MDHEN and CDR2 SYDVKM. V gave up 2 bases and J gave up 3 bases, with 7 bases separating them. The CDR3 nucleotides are TGTGCCAGCAGTTTAGGACTCCACACTGAAGCTTTCTTT. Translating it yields CASSLGLHTEAFF.

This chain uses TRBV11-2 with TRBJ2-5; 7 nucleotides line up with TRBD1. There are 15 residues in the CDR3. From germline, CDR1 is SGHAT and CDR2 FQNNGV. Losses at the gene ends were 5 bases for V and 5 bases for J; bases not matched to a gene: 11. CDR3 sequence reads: CASSTRQGGWETQYF. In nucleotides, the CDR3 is TGTGCCAGCAGCACTCGACAGGGCGGATGGGAGACCCAGTACTTC.

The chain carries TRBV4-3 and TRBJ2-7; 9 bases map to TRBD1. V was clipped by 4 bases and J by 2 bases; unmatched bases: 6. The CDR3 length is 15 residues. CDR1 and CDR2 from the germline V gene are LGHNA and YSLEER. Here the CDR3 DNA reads TGCGCCAGCAGCCCCGGACAGGGGAGCGCCTACGAGCAGTACTTC. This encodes CASSPGQGSAYEQYF.

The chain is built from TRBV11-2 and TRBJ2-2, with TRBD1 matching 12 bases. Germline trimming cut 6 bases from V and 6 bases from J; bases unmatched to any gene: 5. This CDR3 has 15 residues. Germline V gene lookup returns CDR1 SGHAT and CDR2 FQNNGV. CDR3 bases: TGTGCCAGCAGTCGGGACAGGGGGCTGGCCGGGGAGCTGTTTTTT. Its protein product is CASSRDRGLAGELFF. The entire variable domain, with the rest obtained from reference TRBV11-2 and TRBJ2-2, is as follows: EAGVAQSPRYKIIEKRQSVAFWCNPISGHATLYWYQQILGQGPKLLIQFQNNGVVDDSQLPKDRFSAERLKGVDSTLKIQPAKLEDSAVYLCASSRDRGLAGELFFGEGSRLTVL.

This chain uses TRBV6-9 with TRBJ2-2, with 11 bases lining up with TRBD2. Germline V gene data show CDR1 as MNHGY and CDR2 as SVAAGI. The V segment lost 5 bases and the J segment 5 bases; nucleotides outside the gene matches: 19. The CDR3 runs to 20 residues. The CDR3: CASSHPEVAGGQNGTGELFF. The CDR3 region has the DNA TGTGCCAGCAGTCATCCCGAAGTAGCGGGGGGGCAGAATGGAACCGGGGAGCTGTTTTTT.

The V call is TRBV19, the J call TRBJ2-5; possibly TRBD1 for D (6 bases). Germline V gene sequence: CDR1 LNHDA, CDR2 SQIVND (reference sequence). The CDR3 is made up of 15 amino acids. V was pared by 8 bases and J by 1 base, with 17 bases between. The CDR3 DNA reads TGTGCCAGTGGACCTTCGACAGGTACCCAAGAGACCCAGTACTTC. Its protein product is CASGPSTGTQETQYF.

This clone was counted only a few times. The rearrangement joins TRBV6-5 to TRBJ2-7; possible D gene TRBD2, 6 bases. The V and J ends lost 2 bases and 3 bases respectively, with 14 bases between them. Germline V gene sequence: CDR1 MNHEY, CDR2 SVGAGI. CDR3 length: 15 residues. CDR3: CASSYGETSIYEQYF. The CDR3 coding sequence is TGTGCCAGCAGTTACGGGGAGACTAGTATCTACGAGCAGTACTTC.